This record concerns one TCR beta chain sequence. Each cell subset's genomic DNA was divided evenly among several immunoSEQ plates. Per the original data handling: Filtering of immunoSEQ junctional sequences could not match full-length read filtering. This table comes from immunoSEQ multiplex PCR, and its TCRdb copy is limited to in-frame clones, with some not included. From that table come the V and J calls and clone size; the DNA was used to work out D and trimming. The sample records around 440,000 clones, 70% to 80% being singletons. Trimming removed 4 bases from V and 0 bases from J, with 15 bases in between. The germline V gene encodes CDR1 GTSNPN and CDR2 SVGIG (reference sequence). This CDR3 region has 15 residues. This sample was taken from a study of shared clonotypes between healthy human individuals.

The chain recombines TRBV30 with TRBJ1-2; D is unclear. This clonotype was sampled from a woman in her thirties or forties in good health. Some clones in this sample may be carry-over from other donors' samples. The sequenced material came from PBMCs. CDR3 region: CAWNFGRAANYGYTF. Here the CDR3 DNA reads TGTGCCTGGAATTTCGGCCGGGCGGCTAACTATGGCTACACCTTC.